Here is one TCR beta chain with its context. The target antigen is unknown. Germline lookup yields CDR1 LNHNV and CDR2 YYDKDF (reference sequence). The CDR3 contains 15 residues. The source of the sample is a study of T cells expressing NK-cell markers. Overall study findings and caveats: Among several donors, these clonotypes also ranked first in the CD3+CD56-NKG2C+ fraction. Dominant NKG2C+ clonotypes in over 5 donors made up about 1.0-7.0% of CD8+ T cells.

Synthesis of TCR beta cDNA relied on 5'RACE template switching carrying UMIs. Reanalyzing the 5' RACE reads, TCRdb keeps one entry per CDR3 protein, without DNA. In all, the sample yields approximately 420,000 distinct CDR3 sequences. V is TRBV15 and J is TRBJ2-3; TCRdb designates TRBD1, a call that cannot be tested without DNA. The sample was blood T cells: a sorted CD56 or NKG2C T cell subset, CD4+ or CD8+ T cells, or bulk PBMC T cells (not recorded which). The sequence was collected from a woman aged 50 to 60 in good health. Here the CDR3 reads CATSRSPRDTDTQYF.